Reported below is one TCR beta chain. Its antigen is not known. These data come from a study of CXCR3-negative and CXCR3-positive naive CD8 T cells. Whole-study results and caveats: High diversity, comparable across both naive subsets, contrasted with much lower diversity in memory CD8+ cells. Unlike memory cells, which differed, naive CXCR3-negative and CXCR3-positive cells had similar TRBV-TRBJ usage.

UMI-labeled 5' RACE yielded the TRB cDNA libraries. TCRdb reprocessed the 5' RACE reads and stores each CDR3 protein as one record, lacking DNA. This listing includes over 100,000 distinct CDR3 sequences. Using triplicate sorts, 250,000 to 350,000 cells were collected each time from every CD8+ T cell subset. The CDR3 runs to 15 residues. Germline loops: CDR1 SEHNR, CDR2 FQNEAQ (reference sequence). The V gene is TRBV7-9, the J gene TRBJ2-1. The sequence was obtained from a human donor in good health. Some clones in this sample may be carry-over from other donors' samples. Material: naive CXCR3- CD8+ T cells from blood. Documented subset: CD45RO-CCR7+CD27+CD95- naive CD8+ T cells lacking CXCR3 (TNR3-). The chain's CDR3 is CASSPGAGKNNEQFF.